This entry lists 10 T cell receptor beta chains sequenced from one sample in a study of tumor and adjacent non-tumor tissue in lung cancer. The template was RNA from unsorted bulk tissue. A modified ARM-PCR protocol with three rounds of nested PCR amplified TCRbeta. TCRdb ran MiXCR on the multiplex PCR reads and lists one entry per CDR3 protein. The sample yields approximately 90,000 distinct CDR3 sequences, approximately 70% seen once. The sample comprised lung tumor tissue. The receptors were sampled from a man aged 55 to 70 with non-small cell lung cancer.

This clonotype was observed once. The chain combines TRBV29-1 with TRBJ2-7; 9 positions match TRBD2. Germline V lookup: CDR1 SQVTM, CDR2 ANQGSEA. After removal of 6 bases from V and 8 bases from J, the junction contained 11 bases not matched to a gene. The CDR3 is 13 amino acids. The CDR3 protein is CSVVTSGGYKQYF. The CDR3 nucleotides are TGCAGCGTCGTGACTAGCGGAGGGTATAAGCAGTACTTC.

To note about this clonotype: Compared with germline, one end of the junction differs, possibly owing to a read error. In DNA, the CDR3 is TGTGCCAGCAGTTCACTCCGGGACGGGGGCAATAGAGGTGAGCAATTCTTC. Residues: CASSSLRDGGNRGEQFF. V gene TRBV28 combines with J gene TRBJ2-1; D may match TRBD1 or TRBD2 (6 bases each). This CDR3 spans 17 amino acids. Germline values: CDR1 MDHEN, CDR2 SYDVKM.

About this clonotype: It may be a read error: a sequence one base away is much more abundant. The chain joins TRBV7-9 to TRBJ1-6, with D maybe TRBD1 (5 bases). V dropped 6 bases and J dropped 10 bases, with 16 bases sitting between them. CDR1 is SEHNR and CDR2 is FQNEAQ in the germline V gene (reference sequence). This CDR3 has 14 residues. CDR3 residues: CASSQGDGFSPLHF. DNA of the CDR3: TGTGCCAGCAGTCAAGGGGATGGGTTCTCACCCCTCCACTTT.

For this clonotype: A read error may be the cause here, since a much bigger clone is one base away. The chain has TRBV12-3 or TRBV12-4 and TRBJ2-7; no clear D gene. V was clipped by 2 bases and J by 6 bases, with 14 bases between them. The CDR3 spans 14 residues. The CDR3 region has the DNA TGTGCCAGCAGTTTACCCCCTCGGGCTGGCGAGCAGTACTTC. Its translation: CASSLPPRAGEQYF.

This clonotype has ten or more counts. The genes are TRBV6-6 and TRBJ1-1; perhaps TRBD1 as D (6 bases). Germline V CDR1 and CDR2: MNHNY, SVGAGI (reference sequence). This CDR3 is built from 15 residues. Between the trimmed V and J ends, which lost 4 bases and 2 bases, there was a span of 14 bases. CDR3 sequence (DNA): TGTGCCAGCAGTTTTACCCGAGGGGGAAACACTGAAGCTTTCTTT. This encodes CASSFTRGGNTEAFF.

As for this clonotype: The junction departs from the called germline gene at one end, perhaps through a read error. The rearrangement uses TRBV11-2 and TRBJ1-4; no reliable D call. Germline CDR1 SGHAT, CDR2 FQNNGV. The CDR3 spans 16 residues. In nucleotides, the CDR3 is TGTGCCAGCAGCTCGGGAGGAGGAATAACTAATGGAAAACTGTTTTTT. This codes for CASSSGGGITNGKLFF.

The CDR3 nucleotides are TGCGCCAGCAGCCAAGCCCCGACAGGGGGTCACGAGCAGTACTTC. It yields the protein CASSQAPTGGHEQYF. The chain joins TRBV4-1 to TRBJ2-7, with 9 bases identical to TRBD1. Losses at the gene ends were 1 base for V and 5 bases for J; bases not matched to a gene: 6. Germline CDR1 is MGHRA and CDR2 is YSYEKL. The CDR3 sequence is 15 residues long.

The V and J genes are TRBV4-3 and TRBJ2-5, with D possibly matching TRBD2 (5 bases). Germline CDR1 LGHNA, CDR2 YSLEER. The ends were cut back, 2 bases at V and 5 bases at J, with 12 bases in the middle. The CDR3 spans 14 residues. As DNA, the CDR3 is TGCGCCAGCAGCCAAATGGGTGGGGAGGAGACCCAGTACTTC. Translating it yields CASSQMGGEETQYF.

The table lists this clonotype with many counts. V usage is TRBV6-1 and J usage is TRBJ1-1; the D is unclear. V lost 5 bases, J lost 2 bases, and 9 bases lay in between. CDR1 is MNHNS and CDR2 is SASEGT in the germline V gene. The CDR3 runs to 13 residues. This CDR3 reads CASSRVINTEAFF. The CDR3 nucleotides are TGTGCCAGCAGTAGAGTAATAAACACTGAAGCTTTCTTT.

This clonotype was found a few times. At one of its ends the junction is not consistent with the germline gene, which may arise from a read error. This rearrangement joins TRBV5-5 to TRBJ2-2; D possibly corresponds to TRBD1 (5 bases). This CDR3 is 15 amino acids long. CDR1 is SGHKS and CDR2 is YYEKEE in the germline V gene (reference sequence). The CDR3 loop reads CDSSLDMGRTGELFF. CDR3 sequence (DNA): TGTGACAGCAGCTTGGACATGGGGCGCACCGGGGAGCTGTTTTTT.